This TCR beta chain was captured in a study of siplizumab effects on memory and regulatory T cells. Study-level points and caveats: The naive T cell population seemed more diverse than memory cells and seemed a major contributor to the alloresponse. Just a small share of alloreactive clones was traced back to unstimulated subsets. Mappable alloreactive CD4+ clones were on average around 74% Treg-derived with siplizumab, roughly 30% in controls. An assignable phenotype, naive or memory, was missing from roughly 80-95% of proliferating CD4+ or CD8+ clones.

TCRdb keeps only in-frame clones here, not all; method: immunoSEQ multiplex PCR. This sample carries 90,000 to 110,000 clones, about 91% of them seen once, and the ten largest clones take 0.75%. To note about this clone: Its antigen is as yet unknown.

CDR3 size: 16 residues. The ends were cut back, 0 bases at V and 4 bases at J, with 12 bases in the middle. In germline, CDR1 is ENHRY, CDR2 SYGVKD. Sequenced material: Tregs sorted from blood. The rearrangement joins TRBV10-3 to TRBJ1-4; a weak D match, TRBD1 (5 bases). The sequence was collected from a human donor in good health. The DNA of the CDR3 is TGTGCCATCAGTGAGTCGAGGGGTTTTGGTAATGAAAAACTGTTTTTT. It yields the protein CAISESRGFGNEKLFF.